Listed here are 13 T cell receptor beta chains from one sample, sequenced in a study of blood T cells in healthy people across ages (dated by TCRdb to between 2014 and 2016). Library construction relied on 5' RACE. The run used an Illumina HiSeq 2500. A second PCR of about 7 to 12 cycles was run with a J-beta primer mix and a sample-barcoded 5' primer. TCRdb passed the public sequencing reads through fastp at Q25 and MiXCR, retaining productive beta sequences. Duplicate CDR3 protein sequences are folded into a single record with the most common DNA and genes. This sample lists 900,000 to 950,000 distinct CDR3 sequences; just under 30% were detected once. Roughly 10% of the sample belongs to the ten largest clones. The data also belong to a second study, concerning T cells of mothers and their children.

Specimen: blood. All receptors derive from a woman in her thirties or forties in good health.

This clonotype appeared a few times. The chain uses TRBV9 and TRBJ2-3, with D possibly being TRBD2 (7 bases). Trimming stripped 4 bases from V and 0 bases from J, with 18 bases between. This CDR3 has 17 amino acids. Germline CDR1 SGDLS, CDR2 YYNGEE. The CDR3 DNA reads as TGTGCCAGCAGCCTGGCGGGGCGGGGGCCCAGCACAGATACGCAGTATTTT. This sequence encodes CASSLAGRGPSTDTQYF.

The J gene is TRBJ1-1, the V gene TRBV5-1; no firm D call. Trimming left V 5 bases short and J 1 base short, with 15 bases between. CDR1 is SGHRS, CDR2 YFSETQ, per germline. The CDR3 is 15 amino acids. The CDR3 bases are TGCGCCAGCAGGGGGATAATGACGGGGAACACTGAAGCTTTCTTT. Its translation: CASRGIMTGNTEAFF.

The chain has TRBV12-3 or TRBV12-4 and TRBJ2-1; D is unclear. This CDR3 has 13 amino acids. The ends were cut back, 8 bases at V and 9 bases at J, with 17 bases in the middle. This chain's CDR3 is CASGKTWGGEQFF. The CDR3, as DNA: TGTGCCAGCGGAAAAACGTGGGGTGGTGAGCAGTTCTTC.

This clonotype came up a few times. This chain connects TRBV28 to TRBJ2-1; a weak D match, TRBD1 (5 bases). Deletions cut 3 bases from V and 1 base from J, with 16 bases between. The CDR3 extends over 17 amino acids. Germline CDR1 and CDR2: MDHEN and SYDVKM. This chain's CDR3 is CASSLTVNGWSYNEQFF. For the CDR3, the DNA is TGTGCCAGCAGTTTGACAGTAAACGGATGGTCCTACAATGAGCAGTTCTTC. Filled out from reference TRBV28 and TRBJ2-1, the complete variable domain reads DVKVTQSSRYLVKRTGEKVFLECVQDMDHENMFWYRQDPGLGLRLIYFSYDVKMKEKGDIPEGYSVSREKKERFSLILESASTNQTSMYLCASSLTVNGWSYNEQFFGPGTRLTVL.

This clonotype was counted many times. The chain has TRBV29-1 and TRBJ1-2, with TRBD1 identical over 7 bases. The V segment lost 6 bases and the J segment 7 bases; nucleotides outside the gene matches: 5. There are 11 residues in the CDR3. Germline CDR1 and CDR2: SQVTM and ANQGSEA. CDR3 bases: TGCAGCGTAGACAGGGCTTCTGGCTACACCTTC. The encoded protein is CSVDRASGYTF.

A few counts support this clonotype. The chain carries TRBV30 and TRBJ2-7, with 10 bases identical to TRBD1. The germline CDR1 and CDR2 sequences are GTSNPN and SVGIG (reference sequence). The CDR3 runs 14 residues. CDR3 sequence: CIWSPRRTGGEQYF. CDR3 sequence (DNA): TGTATCTGGAGCCCACGGCGGACAGGGGGCGAGCAGTACTTC.

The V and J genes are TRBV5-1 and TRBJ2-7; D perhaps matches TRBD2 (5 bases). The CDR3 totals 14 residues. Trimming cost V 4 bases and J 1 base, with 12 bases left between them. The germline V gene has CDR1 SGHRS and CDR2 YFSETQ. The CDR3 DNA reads TGCGCCAGCAGCCCCTGGAGCGGTTCCTACGAGCAGTACTTC. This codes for CASSPWSGSYEQYF.

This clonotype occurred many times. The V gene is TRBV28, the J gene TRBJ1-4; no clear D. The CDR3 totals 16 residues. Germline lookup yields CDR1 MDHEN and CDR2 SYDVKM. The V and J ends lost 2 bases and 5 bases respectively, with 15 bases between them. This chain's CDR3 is CASSLANGPINEKLFF. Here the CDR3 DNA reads TGTGCCAGCAGTTTAGCAAACGGGCCGATCAATGAAAAACTGTTTTTT.

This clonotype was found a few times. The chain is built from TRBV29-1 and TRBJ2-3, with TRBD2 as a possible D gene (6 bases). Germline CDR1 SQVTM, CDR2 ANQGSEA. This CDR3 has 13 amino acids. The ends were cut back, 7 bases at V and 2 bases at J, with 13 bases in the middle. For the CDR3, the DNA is TGCAGCGGAAGGAGGGACCTCACAGATACGCAGTATTTT. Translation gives CSGRRDLTDTQYF.

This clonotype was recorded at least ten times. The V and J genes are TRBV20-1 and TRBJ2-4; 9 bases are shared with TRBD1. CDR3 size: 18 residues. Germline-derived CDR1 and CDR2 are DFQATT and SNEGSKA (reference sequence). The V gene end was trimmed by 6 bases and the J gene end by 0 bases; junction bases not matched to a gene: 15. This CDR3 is CSASIRTGAELAKNIQYF. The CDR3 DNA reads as TGCAGTGCCAGTATCCGGACAGGGGCTGAGTTAGCCAAAAACATTCAGTACTTC.

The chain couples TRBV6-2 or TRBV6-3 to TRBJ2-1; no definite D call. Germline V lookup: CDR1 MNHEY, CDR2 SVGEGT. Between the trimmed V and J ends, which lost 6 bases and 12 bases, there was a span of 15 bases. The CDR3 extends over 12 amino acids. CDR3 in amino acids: CASSPPNERQFF. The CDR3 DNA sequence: TGTGCCAGCAGCCCACCCAATGAGCGGCAGTTCTTC.

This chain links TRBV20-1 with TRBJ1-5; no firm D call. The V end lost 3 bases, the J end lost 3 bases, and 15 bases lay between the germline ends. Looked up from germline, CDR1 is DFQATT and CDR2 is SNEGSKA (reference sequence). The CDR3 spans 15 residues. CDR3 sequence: CSARGMSAYNQPQHF. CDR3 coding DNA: TGCAGTGCTAGGGGGATGTCAGCTTACAATCAGCCCCAGCATTTT.

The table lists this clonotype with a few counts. The CDR3 region is CASRSTGGSRKLFF. The CDR3 nucleotides are TGTGCCAGCAGATCGACAGGGGGCTCGCGGAAACTGTTTTTT. This chain joins TRBV2 and TRBJ1-4; 10 nucleotides line up with TRBD1. There are 14 residues in the CDR3. Germline V CDR1 and CDR2: SNHLY, FYNNEI. With V trimmed by 6 bases and J by 11 bases, 9 bases remained unmatched.